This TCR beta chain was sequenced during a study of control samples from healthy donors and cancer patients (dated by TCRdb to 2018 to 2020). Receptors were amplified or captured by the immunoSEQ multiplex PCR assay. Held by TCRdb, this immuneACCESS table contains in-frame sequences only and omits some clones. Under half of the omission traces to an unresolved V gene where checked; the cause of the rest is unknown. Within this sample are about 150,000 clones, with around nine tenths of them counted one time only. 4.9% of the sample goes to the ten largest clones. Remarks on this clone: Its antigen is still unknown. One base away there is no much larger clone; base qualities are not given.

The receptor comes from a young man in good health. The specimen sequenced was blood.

For the CDR3, the sequence is CASSHTPAGANVLTF. The DNA reads TGCGCCAGCAGCCATACCCCAGCTGGGGCCAACGTCCTGACTTTC. Recombination linked TRBV4-1 to TRBJ2-6, with the identity of the D gene unclear. The germline V gene encodes CDR1 MGHRA and CDR2 YSYEKL. V gives up 3 bases and J gives up 2 bases, and the segment between their germline ends measures 8 bases. Measured from the cysteine to the phenylalanine, the CDR3 is 15 residues long. The only DNA kept is the CDR3, 45 bases in frame from the first base.